Sequencing of this T cell receptor beta chain was carried out in a study of tissue T cells after allogeneic stem cell transplantation. The germline V and J ends were trimmed by 8 bases and 2 bases, with 12 bases remaining between them. The germline V gene has CDR1 ENHRY and CDR2 SYGVKD. This CDR3 has 14 amino acids. The method was immunoSEQ multiplex PCR; TCRdb's version includes in-frame clones alone and lacks a portion of them. The data contain approximately 4,100 clones, about 77% of them singletons. Adult allogeneic hematopoietic cell transplant recipients with steroid-refractory graft-versus-host disease were prospectively enrolled for research autopsy.

The sequence came from a male patient aged 60 or over with steroid-refractory graft-versus-host disease after an allogeneic stem cell transplant. Among the T cells, some may be from the graft donor. Source: esophageal tissue, taken at autopsy. The chain links TRBV10-3 to TRBJ1-4; D is undetermined. This chain's CDR3 is CAISKDGTNEKLFF. The CDR3, as DNA: TGTGCCATCTCGAAGGACGGGACTAATGAAAAACTGTTTTTT.